This TCR beta chain was recorded in a study of T-cell reconstitution after alpha-beta-depleted transplantation in children (dated by TCRdb to the mid-2010s). Regarding the complete study: Using TCR repertoire profiling, the study followed T-cell immune reconstitution in a quantitative way in children after TCRalphabeta/CD19-depleted allogeneic hematopoietic cell transplantation. General study outcomes and caveats: Apparently early alphabetaT-cell count recovery about two months after transplant reportedly relied on only several hundred rapidly expanded clones derived from non-depleted graft cells. In some patients, the high TCRbeta diversity seen at day 60 was put down to recipient T cells and intrathymic progenitors that had survived conditioning. Over subsequent months, a decline in hyperexpanded clone frequencies was noted, and after one year, T-cell counts and TCRbeta diversity were mostly ascribed to newly produced T cells.

The library was obtained by PCR. The data were produced on an Illumina HiSeq 2500. To normalize quantification of the TCRbeta repertoire, the TCR libraries were built with molecular barcoding that relied on unique molecular identifiers. TCRdb itself trimmed the public reads at Q25 with fastp, ran MiXCR and retained productive beta chains. Each entry is one CDR3 protein sequence, shown with its most common DNA and genes. Recorded for this sample are 250,000 to 400,000 distinct CDR3 sequences; approximately 23% of them occurred a single time. The top ten hold approximately 11% of the sample. Via the germline V gene (reference sequence), CDR1 is MNHEY and CDR2 SMNVEV. From the cysteine up to the phenylalanine, the CDR3 has a length of 16 residues. Of all the DNA, just the CDR3 is kept, 48 bases in frame from base 1. Trimming removed 5 bases from V and 3 bases from J; the gene matches leave 9 bases unexplained.

The treatment or condition label, as the study defines it: allogeneic hematopoietic cell transplantation with graft depleted of TCRalphabeta T cells and CD19 B cells. The children who served as transplant recipients had been given grafts of TCRalphabeta/CD19-depleted allogeneic hematopoietic cells. Note on this clonotype: This clone's antigen is unknown. Base-call qualities are not available, and no considerably larger clone is one nucleotide away.

Recombination linked TRBV27 to TRBJ2-3, and 9 junction bases match TRBD1. This TCR was recovered from a male patient between 10 and 17 years old who had a stem cell transplant for acute lymphoblastic leukemia, so the T cells may come from the graft donor. The starting material was PBMCs, mostly from graft donor cells, obtained 180 days after TCRalphabeta/CD19-depleted stem cell transplant. The encoded CDR3 is CASSPGTGWPTDTQYF. The DNA sequence reads TGTGCCAGCAGTCCCGGGACAGGGTGGCCAACAGATACGCAGTATTTT.